This T cell receptor beta chain was recovered during a study of CD8 T cells in Susac syndrome. CDR1 is MNHNY and CDR2 is SVGAGI in the germline V gene (reference sequence). This CDR3 has 13 residues. The V gene lost 2 bases and the J gene lost 0 bases, with 2 bases spanning the gap. An amount of RNA that ranged from roughly 0.5 to 1 ug was reverse transcribed with random hexamers. An immunoSEQ multiplex PCR amplified TCR beta CDR3 over 54 Vbeta and 13 Jbeta. One entry per CDR3 protein, called by TCRdb with MiXCR from the immunoSEQ multiplex PCR reads. Of approximately 260,000 distinct CDR3 sequences listed, roughly 95% are singletons.

The V call is TRBV6-6, the J call TRBJ1-3; D gene ambiguous. This clonotype was obtained from a human donor with Susac syndrome. Material for sequencing was CD4+ T cells from PBMCs. CDR3 sequence reads: CASSYRSGNTIYF. CDR3 DNA: TGTGCCAGCAGTTACCGCTCTGGAAACACCATATATTTT.